This T cell receptor (beta chain) emerged from a study of T cell repertoires in cytomegalovirus infection. On the study more broadly: HLA-B-restricted CMV epitopes that are well studied, plus recently identified HLA-C-restricted ones, were used by the study. Evidence of both CMV infection and a matching HLA type came from public TCR beta signatures.

Comments on this clonotype: Its antigen is not known.

General study points: HLA-C-restricted CMV clonotypes gave the most frequent clonotype in two of eight donors. The study identified carriers of CMV plus the relevant HLA from cumulative public TCR beta family frequency.

V was shortened by 5 bases and J by 4 bases, with 12 bases between the two germline ends. The CDR3 is 13 amino acids. The germline gives CDR1 SGHTA, CDR2 FQGNSA. TCRdb analysed the reads with MiXCR anew, one entry per CDR3 protein. This sample has about 920,000 distinct CDR3 sequences, with less than 40% found just once. The receptor comes from a human donor in good health (CMV status not recorded). Some clones in this sample may be carry-over from other donors' samples. This chain uses TRBV7-2 with TRBJ2-7; no definite D call. The sample was cultured CD8+ T cells from PBMCs, taken from culture after CMV antigen stimulation. CDR3 in amino acids: CASSPYHLYEQYV. The CDR3 region has the DNA TGTGCCAGCAGCCCTTACCATCTTTACGAGCAGTACGTC.